A selection of T cell receptor beta chains follows, all from one sample in a study of blood T cell repertoires in COVID-19. Here immunoSEQ multiplex PCR was the method, and the copy in TCRdb shows in-frame clones only, minus some. The sample shows over 200,000 clones, around 89% of them seen only once. Sample: peripheral blood. These TCRs come from a man aged 30 to 39 with COVID-19, enrolled during active disease. The CDR3 runs from the conserved cysteine through the conserved F or W. Fields, in order: D gene, V gene, clone size, J gene, CDR3 protein, CDR3 DNA. The D gene is left open where the match is weak. Expanded clones get a size class; other rows say once, few or many, or leave the size out.

TRBD1	TRBV19	NA	TRBJ1-5	CASRQGAYSNQPQHF	TGTGCCAGTAGACAGGGGGCGTATAGCAATCAGCCCCAGCATTTT
TRBD1	TRBV9	NA	TRBJ1-2	CASSVEGAGGNGYTF	TGTGCCAGCAGCGTAGAGGGGGCAGGGGGAAATGGCTACACCTTC
NA	TRBV9	NA	TRBJ2-3	CASSLPGGTGADTQYF	TGTGCCAGCAGCTTACCAGGGGGTACGGGGGCAGATACGCAGTATTTT
NA	TRBV4-3	NA	TRBJ1-5	CASSQDIGGQIYSNQPQHF	TGCGCCAGCAGCCAAGATATAGGAGGACAGATATATAGCAATCAGCCCCAGCATTTT
TRBD2	TRBV30	NA	TRBJ2-1	CAHSTSGVHNEQFF	TGTGCACATTCGACTAGCGGAGTGCACAATGAGCAGTTCTTC
NA	TRBV10-1	NA	TRBJ1-5	CASSGLRDKSNQPQHF	TGCGCCAGCAGTGGACTCCGGGACAAAAGCAATCAGCCCCAGCATTTT
TRBD2	TRBV28	NA	TRBJ2-7	CASSPPPGLDAYEQYF	TGTGCCAGCAGTCCTCCCCCGGGACTAGATGCCTACGAGCAGTACTTC
NA	TRBV18	NA	TRBJ1-5	CASSPSTGSNQPQHF	TGTGCCAGCTCACCAAGCACAGGTAGCAATCAGCCCCAGCATTTT
TRBD2	TRBV5-6	NA	TRBJ2-1	CASSLGVLLAGYNEQFF	TGTGCCAGCAGCTTGGGTGTTCTCCTAGCGGGGTACAATGAGCAGTTCTTC
NA	TRBV12-5	NA	TRBJ2-7	CASGLVLPEQYF	TGTGCTAGTGGTTTGGTACTCCCCGAGCAGTACTTC
NA	TRBV2	NA	TRBJ1-5	CASSSQGQPQHF	TGTGCCAGCAGTTCTCAGGGGCAGCCCCAGCATTTT
TRBD1	TRBV11-2	once	TRBJ2-7	CASSLMTGTIYEQYF	TGTGCCAGCAGCCTAATGACAGGGACCATCTACGAGCAGTACTTC
TRBD2	TRBV24-1	NA	TRBJ2-1	CATRLAGGDNEQFF	TGTGCCACGAGATTAGCGGGAGGAGACAATGAGCAGTTCTTC
TRBD2	TRBV4-3	NA	TRBJ2-1	CASSQVALAGGYNEQFF	TGCGCCAGCAGCCAGGTCGCACTAGCGGGAGGTTACAATGAGCAGTTCTTC
TRBD2	TRBV11-2	NA	TRBJ2-4	CASSSGDSGHKNIQYF	TGTGCCAGCAGCTCAGGAGATAGCGGGCACAAAAACATTCAGTACTTC
TRBD2	TRBV9	few	TRBJ2-2	CASSSKLAGRELFF	TGTGCCAGCAGCTCAAAACTAGCGGGCCGGGAGCTGTTTTTT
TRBD1	TRBV7-9	NA	TRBJ1-5	CASSPGQGASNQPQHF	TGTGCCAGCAGCCCCGGACAGGGGGCTAGCAATCAGCCCCAGCATTTT
TRBD1	TRBV19	NA	TRBJ1-1	CASSPRREGATEAFF	TGTGCCAGTAGTCCACGCCGGGAGGGGGCCACTGAAGCTTTCTTT
TRBD1	TRBV19	NA	TRBJ1-1	CATRQGNTEAFF	TGTGCCACCCGACAGGGCAACACTGAAGCTTTCTTT
TRBD2	TRBV24-1	NA	TRBJ2-3	CATSDPGGAGIDTQYF	TGTGCCACCAGTGATCCGGGGGGAGCGGGCATAGATACGCAGTATTTT
TRBD1	TRBV7-3	NA	TRBJ1-1	CASSPLQGALNEAFF	TGTGCCAGCAGCCCCTTACAGGGGGCGCTGAATGAAGCTTTCTTT
NA	TRBV6-5	NA	TRBJ2-2	CASSSKQGPGELFF	TGTGCCAGCAGTTCCAAACAGGGTCCCGGGGAGCTGTTTTTT
TRBD2	TRBV2	NA	TRBJ2-4	CASTERLAGDLAKNIQYF	TGTGCCAGCACCGAAAGACTAGCGGGGGACCTAGCCAAAAACATTCAGTACTTC